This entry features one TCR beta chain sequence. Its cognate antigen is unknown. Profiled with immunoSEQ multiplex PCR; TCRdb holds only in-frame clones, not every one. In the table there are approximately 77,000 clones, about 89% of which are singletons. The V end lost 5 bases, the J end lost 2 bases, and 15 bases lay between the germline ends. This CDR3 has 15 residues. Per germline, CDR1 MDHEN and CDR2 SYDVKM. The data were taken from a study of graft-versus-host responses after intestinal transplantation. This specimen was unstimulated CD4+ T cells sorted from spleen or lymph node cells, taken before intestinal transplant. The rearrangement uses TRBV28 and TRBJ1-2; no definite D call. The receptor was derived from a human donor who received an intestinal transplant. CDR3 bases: TGTGCCAGCAGTCCTGTAGACGGAGGGAACTATGGCTACACCTTC. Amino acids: CASSPVDGGNYGYTF.